A selection of T cell receptor beta chains follows, all from one sample in a study of T cell responses to AZD1222 COVID-19 vaccine. The repertoire was sequenced with immunoSEQ multiplex PCR; TCRdb's copy has only in-frame clones and lacks some. The sample holds 30,000 to 35,000 clones, approximately 93% seen once. This specimen was peripheral blood, taken on day 0 of AZD1222 vaccination. The source is an adult in good health. The CDR3 runs from the conserved cysteine through the conserved F or W. Fields, in order: CDR3 protein, CDR3 DNA, J gene, clone size, D gene, V gene. A D gene is named only where the DNA matches it firmly. The listing skips clone size in some rows; elsewhere it reads once, few, many or a size class.

CASSHGGPNTGELFF,TGCGCCAGCAGCCACGGGGGGCCAAACACCGGGGAGCTGTTTTTT,TRBJ2-2,-,-,TRBV4-3
CASKGWVLDGYTF,TGTGCCAGCAAGGGATGGGTGTTGGATGGCTACACCTTC,TRBJ1-2,-,-,TRBV19
CASRAGGFAGELFF,TGTGCCAGTAGGGCGGGGGGATTTGCCGGGGAGCTGTTTTTT,TRBJ2-2,-,TRBD2,TRBV19
CASSVVTLAGANVLTF,TGTGCCAGCAGCGTAGTAACCCTGGCAGGGGCCAACGTCCTGACTTTC,TRBJ2-6,once,-,TRBV9
CASSQVRPDTGELFF,TGCGCCAGCAGCCAGGTGCGGCCGGACACCGGGGAGCTGTTTTTT,TRBJ2-2,-,-,TRBV5-1
CSVLGDSNQPQHF,TGCAGCGTACTGGGGGATAGCAATCAGCCCCAGCATTTT,TRBJ1-5,-,-,TRBV29-1
CAWKGRGGEKLFF,TGTGCCTGGAAGGGCAGGGGAGGTGAAAAACTGTTTTTT,TRBJ1-4,-,-,TRBV30
CASSQDWLARGTDTQYF,TGTGCCAGCAGCCAAGATTGGCTAGCGAGAGGCACAGATACGCAGTATTTT,TRBJ2-3,-,-,TRBV14
CASSSGTYGYTF,TGTGCCAGCAGCTCAGGGACCTATGGCTACACCTTC,TRBJ1-2,once,-,TRBV6-2/TRBV6-3
CASSLRGGQPQHF,TGTGCCAGCAGCCTCAGGGGAGGGCAGCCCCAGCATTTT,TRBJ1-5,-,-,TRBV7-9
CASSQMAEAFF,TGTGCCAGCAGCCAAATGGCGGAAGCTTTCTTT,TRBJ1-1,-,-,TRBV7-9
CASSLALGGLNYGYTF,TGTGCCAGCAGCTTAGCGTTGGGGGGCCTCAACTATGGCTACACCTTC,TRBJ1-2,-,-,TRBV7-2
CASSLSPGKANYGYTF,TGTGCCAGCAGTTTATCGCCCGGGAAGGCTAACTATGGCTACACCTTC,TRBJ1-2,-,-,TRBV27
CAWSSLFDFTDTQYF,TGTGCCTGGAGCTCATTATTCGACTTTACAGATACGCAGTATTTT,TRBJ2-3,-,-,TRBV30
CASSLALGFNSPLHF,TGTGCCAGCAGCTTGGCCTTGGGGTTCAATTCACCCCTCCACTTT,TRBJ1-6,-,-,TRBV5-6
CASSYPLAGGQETQYF,TGTGCCAGCAGTTACCCTCTGGCGGGGGGGCAAGAGACCCAGTACTTC,TRBJ2-5,once,TRBD2,TRBV6-2/TRBV6-3
CASSVGWGTPANQPQHF,TGTGCCAGCAGCGTAGGATGGGGGACACCCGCCAATCAGCCCCAGCATTTT,TRBJ1-5,-,-,TRBV7-8
CASSVGELANTIYF,TGTGCCAGCAGCGTAGGGGAGCTCGCAAACACCATATATTTT,TRBJ1-3,-,-,TRBV9
CASSYTTGGSYNEQFF,TGTGCCAGCAGTTACACCACAGGGGGCTCCTACAATGAGCAGTTCTTC,TRBJ2-1,-,TRBD1,TRBV6-5
CASSPPGGADQPQHF,TGTGCCAGCAGCCCCCCAGGGGGGGCGGATCAGCCCCAGCATTTT,TRBJ1-5,-,TRBD1,TRBV7-9
CASSRTSGGVDTQYF,TGCGCCAGCAGCAGGACTAGCGGGGGGGTTGATACGCAGTATTTT,TRBJ2-3,-,TRBD2,TRBV5-1
CASSQVLIGNTIYF,TGTGCCAGCAGCCAAGTACTGATAGGAAACACCATATATTTT,TRBJ1-3,-,-,TRBV3-1/TRBV3-2
CASSLTRRSDEQYF,TGCGCCAGCAGCTTAACCAGGCGATCGGACGAGCAGTACTTC,TRBJ2-7,-,-,TRBV5-1
CASSLGRGRQEKLFF,TGTGCCAGCAGCTTAGGGCGGGGGCGTCAGGAAAAACTGTTTTTT,TRBJ1-4,-,-,TRBV11-2
CASSTGTGNSPLHF,TGTGCCAGCAGCACCGGGACCGGGAATTCACCCCTCCACTTT,TRBJ1-6,few,-,TRBV6-5
CASSLAGGGKLFF,TGTGCCAGCAGTTTAGCAGGGGGCGGGAAACTGTTTTTT,TRBJ1-4,-,TRBD1,TRBV28
CASIARGNQPQHF,TGTGCCAGTATTGCCAGGGGTAATCAGCCCCAGCATTTT,TRBJ1-5,-,-,TRBV19
CASSIHRGHGTEAFF,TGTGCCAGTAGTATTCACAGGGGGCATGGCACTGAAGCTTTCTTT,TRBJ1-1,-,TRBD1,TRBV19
CASRPPGQLNTIYF,TGTGCCAGCAGGCCTCCGGGACAGCTAAACACCATATATTTT,TRBJ1-3,-,TRBD1,TRBV6-5
CASSVAMNTEAFF,TGTGCCAGTAGTGTCGCTATGAACACTGAAGCTTTCTTT,TRBJ1-1,once,-,TRBV19
CASSATSGGRMLETQYF,TGTGCCAGCAGCGCGACTAGCGGGGGGCGCATGTTAGAGACCCAGTACTTC,TRBJ2-5,-,TRBD2,TRBV7-8
CASSILGQGTYNEQFF,TGTGCCAGTAGTATACTAGGACAGGGAACCTACAATGAGCAGTTCTTC,TRBJ2-1,-,TRBD1,TRBV19
CAWTRLDETQYF,TGTGCCTGGACTAGACTAGATGAGACCCAGTACTTC,TRBJ2-5,-,-,TRBV30
CASSRYNEQFF,TGTGCCAGCAGTCGGTACAATGAGCAGTTCTTC,TRBJ2-1,once,-,TRBV5-4
CASSSTGASNSPLHF,TGTGCCAGCAGTTCCACAGGGGCGAGTAATTCACCCCTCCACTTT,TRBJ1-6,-,TRBD1,TRBV27
CASSLGGGAQGTDTQYF,TGTGCCAGCAGCCTTGGCGGGGGGGCGCAAGGCACAGATACGCAGTATTTT,TRBJ2-3,few,TRBD2,TRBV3-1/TRBV3-2
CASSPPGGTGNSPLHF,TGTGCCAGCAGTCCCCCTGGGGGGACAGGGAATTCACCCCTCCACTTT,TRBJ1-6,-,TRBD1,TRBV28
CASSPTGVGNQPQHF,TGTGCCAGCAGCCCGACAGGGGTAGGCAATCAGCCCCAGCATTTT,TRBJ1-5,-,TRBD1,TRBV6-5
CASSERGEKAFF,TGTGCCAGCAGTGAGAGAGGCGAGAAGGCTTTCTTT,TRBJ1-1,-,-,TRBV6-1
CASSYSGDYNEQFF,TGTGCCAGCAGTTACTCCGGGGACTACAATGAGCAGTTCTTC,TRBJ2-1,-,-,TRBV6-5
CASSLAGPNGGYTF,TGTGCCAGCAGCTTAGCAGGACCGAATGGTGGCTACACCTTC,TRBJ1-2,-,-,TRBV7-9
CASRTAGTGGTDTQYF,TGTGCCAGCAGGACGGCCGGGACAGGGGGCACAGATACGCAGTATTTT,TRBJ2-3,few,TRBD1,TRBV25-1
CASSLGSEAASYGYTF,TGTGCCAGCAGCTTAGGGAGCGAAGCAGCCTCCTATGGCTACACCTTC,TRBJ1-2,-,-,TRBV7-9
CASSPAGETQYF,TGTGCCAGCAGCCCGGCGGGAGAGACCCAGTACTTC,TRBJ2-5,-,-,TRBV5-4
CASSQGWDGYTF,TGCGCCAGCAGCCAAGGGTGGGACGGCTACACCTTC,TRBJ1-2,-,-,TRBV4-1
CASSIHGPNQPQHF,TGTGCCAGTAGCATACATGGACCCAATCAGCCCCAGCATTTT,TRBJ1-5,-,-,TRBV19
CASSEEVPQYF,TGTGCCAGCAGTGAGGAGGTCCCACAGTACTTC,TRBJ2-5,-,-,TRBV2
CASSQDWTGKETQYF,TGCGCCAGCAGCCAAGATTGGACAGGGAAGGAGACCCAGTACTTC,TRBJ2-5,-,TRBD1,TRBV4-3
CASSAGVSGNTIYF,TGTGCCAGCAGCGCAGGGGTCTCTGGAAACACCATATATTTT,TRBJ1-3,once,-,TRBV13